This T cell receptor beta chain was captured in a study of T cell changes during pregnancy in multiple sclerosis. TCRdb keeps only in-frame clones here, not all; method: immunoSEQ multiplex PCR. The profile shows about 96,000 clones, around 92% of them singletons. Specimen: peripheral blood, collected in the first trimester of pregnancy. The clonotype originates from a female donor with multiple sclerosis, enrolled in a pregnancy study.

This chain's CDR3 is CASSARGHDYEQYF. CDR3 DNA sequence: TGTGCCAGCAGTGCTCGCGGGCATGACTACGAGCAGTACTTC. The chain couples TRBV2 to TRBJ2-7, with a tentative D call TRBD2 (5 bases). Germline V gene data show CDR1 as SNHLY and CDR2 as FYNNEI. The V end was cut by 4 bases, the J end by 3 bases, with 13 bases between. The CDR3 is 14 residues long.